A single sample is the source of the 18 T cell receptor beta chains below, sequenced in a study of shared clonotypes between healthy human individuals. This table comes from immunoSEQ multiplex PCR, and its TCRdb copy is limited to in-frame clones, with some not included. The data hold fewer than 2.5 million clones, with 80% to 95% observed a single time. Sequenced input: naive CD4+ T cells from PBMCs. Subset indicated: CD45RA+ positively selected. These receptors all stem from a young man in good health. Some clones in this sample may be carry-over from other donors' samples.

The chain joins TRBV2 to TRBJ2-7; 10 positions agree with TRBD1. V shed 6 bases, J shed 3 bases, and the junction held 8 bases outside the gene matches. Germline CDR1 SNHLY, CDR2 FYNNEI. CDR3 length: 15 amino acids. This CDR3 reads CASSLTGTGDYEQYF. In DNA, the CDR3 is TGTGCCAGCAGCCTCACCGGGACAGGGGACTACGAGCAGTACTTC.

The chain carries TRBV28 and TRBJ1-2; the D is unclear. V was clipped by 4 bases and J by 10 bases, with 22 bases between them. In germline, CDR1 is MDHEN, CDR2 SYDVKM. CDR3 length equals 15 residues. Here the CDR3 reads CASSSSDVRPFVYTF. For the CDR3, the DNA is TGTGCCAGCAGTTCGTCCGACGTCCGCCCTTTTGTCTACACCTTC.

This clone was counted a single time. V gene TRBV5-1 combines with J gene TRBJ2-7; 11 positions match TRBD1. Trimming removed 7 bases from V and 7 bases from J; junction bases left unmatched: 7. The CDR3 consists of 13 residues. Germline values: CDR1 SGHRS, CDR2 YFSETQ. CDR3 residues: CASRRDRGSEQYF. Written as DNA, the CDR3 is TGCGCCAGCCGCCGGGACAGGGGGAGTGAGCAGTACTTC.

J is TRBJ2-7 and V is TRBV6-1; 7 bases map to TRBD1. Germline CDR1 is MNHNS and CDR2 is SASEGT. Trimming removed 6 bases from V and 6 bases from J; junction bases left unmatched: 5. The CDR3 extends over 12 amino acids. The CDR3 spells CASRKDRIEQYF. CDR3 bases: TGTGCCAGCAGGAAGGACAGGATCGAGCAGTACTTC.

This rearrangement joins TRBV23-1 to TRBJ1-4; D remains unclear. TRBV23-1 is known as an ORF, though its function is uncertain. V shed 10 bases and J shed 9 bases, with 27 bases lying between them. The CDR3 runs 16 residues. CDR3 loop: CANPLGPLQSFKKLFF. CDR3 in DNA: TGCGCCAACCCTTTAGGTCCGTTACAGAGCTTTAAAAAACTGTTTTTT.

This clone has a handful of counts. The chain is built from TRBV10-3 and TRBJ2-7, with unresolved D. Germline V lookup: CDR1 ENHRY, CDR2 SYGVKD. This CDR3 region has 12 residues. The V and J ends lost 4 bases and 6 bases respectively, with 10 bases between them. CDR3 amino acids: CAISGNAVEQYF. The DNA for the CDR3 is TGTGCCATCAGTGGGAATGCCGTCGAGCAGTACTTC.

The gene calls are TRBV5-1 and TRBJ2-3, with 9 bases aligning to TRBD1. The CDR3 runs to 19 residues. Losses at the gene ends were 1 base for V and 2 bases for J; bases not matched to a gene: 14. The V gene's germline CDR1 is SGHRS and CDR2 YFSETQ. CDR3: CASSLRPAEGTGTTDTQYF. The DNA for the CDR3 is TGCGCCAGCAGCTTGAGACCGGCGGAGGGGACAGGGACCACAGATACGCAGTATTTT.

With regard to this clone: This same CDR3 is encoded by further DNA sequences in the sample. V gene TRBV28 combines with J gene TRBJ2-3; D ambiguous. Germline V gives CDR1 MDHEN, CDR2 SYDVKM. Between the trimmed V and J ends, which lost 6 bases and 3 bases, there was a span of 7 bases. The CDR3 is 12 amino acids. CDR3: CASRASTDTQYF. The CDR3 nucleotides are TGTGCCAGCAGGGCGAGTACAGATACGCAGTATTTT.

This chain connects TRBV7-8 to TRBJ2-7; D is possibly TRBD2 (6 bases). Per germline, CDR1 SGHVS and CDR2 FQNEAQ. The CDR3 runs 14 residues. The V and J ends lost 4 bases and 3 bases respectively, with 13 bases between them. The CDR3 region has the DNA TGTGCCAGCAGCTCCCTGGGGGGTTACTACGAGCAGTACTTC. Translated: CASSSLGGYYEQYF.

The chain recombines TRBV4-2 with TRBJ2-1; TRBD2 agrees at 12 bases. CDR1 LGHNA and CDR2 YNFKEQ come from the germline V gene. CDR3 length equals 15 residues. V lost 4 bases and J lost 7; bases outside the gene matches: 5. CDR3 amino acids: CASSRGLAGSNEQFF. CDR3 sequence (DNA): TGTGCCAGCAGCCGCGGACTAGCGGGAAGTAATGAGCAGTTCTTC.

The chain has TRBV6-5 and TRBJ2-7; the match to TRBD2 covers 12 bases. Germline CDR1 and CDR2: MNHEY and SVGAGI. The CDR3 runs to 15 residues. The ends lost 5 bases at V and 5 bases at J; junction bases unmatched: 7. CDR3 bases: TGTGCCAGCAGTCACCTAGCGGGAGGGCTCAACGAGCAGTACTTC. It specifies CASSHLAGGLNEQYF.

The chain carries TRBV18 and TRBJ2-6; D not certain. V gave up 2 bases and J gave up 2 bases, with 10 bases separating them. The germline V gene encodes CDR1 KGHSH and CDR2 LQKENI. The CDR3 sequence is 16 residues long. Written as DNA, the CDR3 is TGTGCCAGCTCACCATCGTCCATTACTGGGGCCAACGTCCTGACTTTC. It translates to CASSPSSITGANVLTF.

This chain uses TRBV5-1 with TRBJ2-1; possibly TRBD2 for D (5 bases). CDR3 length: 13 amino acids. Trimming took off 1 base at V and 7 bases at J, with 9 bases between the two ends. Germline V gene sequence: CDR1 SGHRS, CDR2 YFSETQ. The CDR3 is CASSLIGGNEQFF. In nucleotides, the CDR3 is TGCGCCAGCAGCTTGATTGGCGGGAATGAGCAGTTCTTC.

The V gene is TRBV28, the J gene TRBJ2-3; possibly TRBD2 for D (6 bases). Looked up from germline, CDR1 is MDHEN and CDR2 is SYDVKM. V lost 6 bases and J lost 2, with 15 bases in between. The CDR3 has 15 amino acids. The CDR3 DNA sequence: TGTGCCAGCAGGGCTTCTCGGGGGAACACAGATACGCAGTATTTT. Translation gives CASRASRGNTDTQYF.

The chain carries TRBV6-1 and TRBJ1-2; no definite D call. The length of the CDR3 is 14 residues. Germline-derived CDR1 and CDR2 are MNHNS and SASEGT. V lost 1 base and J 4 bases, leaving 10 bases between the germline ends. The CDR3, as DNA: TGTGCCAGCAGTGAAGATCCCCGCGGCTATGGCTACACCTTC. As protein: CASSEDPRGYGYTF.

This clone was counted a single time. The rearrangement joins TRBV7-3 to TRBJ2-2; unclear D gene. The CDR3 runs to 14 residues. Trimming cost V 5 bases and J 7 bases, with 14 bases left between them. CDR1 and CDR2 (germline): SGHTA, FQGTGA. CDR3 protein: CASSRRTGGGELFF. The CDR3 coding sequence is TGTGCCAGCAGCCGACGGACCGGTGGCGGGGAGCTGTTTTTT.

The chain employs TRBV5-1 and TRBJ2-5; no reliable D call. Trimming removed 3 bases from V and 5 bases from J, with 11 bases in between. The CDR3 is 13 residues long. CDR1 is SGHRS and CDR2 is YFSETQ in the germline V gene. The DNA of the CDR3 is TGCGCCAGCAGCTCCGGAACCTGGGAGACCCAGTACTTC. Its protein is CASSSGTWETQYF.

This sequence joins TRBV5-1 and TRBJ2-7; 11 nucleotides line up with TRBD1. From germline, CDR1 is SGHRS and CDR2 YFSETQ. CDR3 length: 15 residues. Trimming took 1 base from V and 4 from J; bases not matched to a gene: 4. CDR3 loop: CASSLLGTGGYEQYF. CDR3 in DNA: TGCGCCAGCAGCTTGTTGGGGACAGGGGGGTACGAGCAGTACTTC.